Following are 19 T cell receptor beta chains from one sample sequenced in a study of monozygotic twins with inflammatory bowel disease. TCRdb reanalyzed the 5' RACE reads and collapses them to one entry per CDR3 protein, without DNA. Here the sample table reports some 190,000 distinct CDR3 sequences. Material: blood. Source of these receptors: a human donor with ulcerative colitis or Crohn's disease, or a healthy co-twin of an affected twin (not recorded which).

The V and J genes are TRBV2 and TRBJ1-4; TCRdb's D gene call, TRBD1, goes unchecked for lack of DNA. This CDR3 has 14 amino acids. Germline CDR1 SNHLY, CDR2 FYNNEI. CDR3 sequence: CASSEGTVHEKLFF. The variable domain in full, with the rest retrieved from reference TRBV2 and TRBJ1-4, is EPEVTQTPSHQVTQMGQEVILRCVPISNHLYFYWYRQILGQKVEFLVSFYNNEISEKSEIFDDQFSVERPDGSNFTLKIRSTKLEDSAMYFCASSEGTVHEKLFFGSGTQLSVL.

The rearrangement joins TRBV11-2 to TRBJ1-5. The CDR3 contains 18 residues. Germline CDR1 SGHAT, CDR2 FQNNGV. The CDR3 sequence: CASSLTATLLYSNQPQHF.

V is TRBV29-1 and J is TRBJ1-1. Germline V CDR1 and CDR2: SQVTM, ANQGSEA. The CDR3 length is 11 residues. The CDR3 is CSVETNTEAFF.

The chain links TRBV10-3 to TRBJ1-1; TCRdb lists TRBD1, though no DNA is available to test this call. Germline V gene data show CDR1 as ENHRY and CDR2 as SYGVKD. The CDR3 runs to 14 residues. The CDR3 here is CAITPTGAVTEAFF.

The CDR3: CSARLREGPETQYF. This chain connects TRBV20-1 to TRBJ2-5; the TCRdb D gene call, TRBD2, has no DNA to confirm it. This CDR3 has 14 amino acids. The germline V gene encodes CDR1 DFQATT and CDR2 SNEGSKA (reference sequence).

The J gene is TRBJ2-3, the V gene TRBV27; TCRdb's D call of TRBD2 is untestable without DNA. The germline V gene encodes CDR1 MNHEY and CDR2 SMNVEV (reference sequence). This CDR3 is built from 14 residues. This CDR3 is CASSLLGRGNTQYF.

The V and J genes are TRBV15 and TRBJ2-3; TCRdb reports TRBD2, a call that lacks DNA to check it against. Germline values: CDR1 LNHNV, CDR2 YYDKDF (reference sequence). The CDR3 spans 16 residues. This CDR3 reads CATSLPGLAGSYTQYF. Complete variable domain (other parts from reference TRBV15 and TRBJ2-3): DAMVIQNPRYQVTQFGKPVTLSCSQTLNHNVMYWYQQKSSQAPKLLFHYYDKDFNNEADTPDNFQSRRPNTSFCFLDIRSPGLGDTAMYLCATSLPGLAGSYTQYFGPGTRLTVL.

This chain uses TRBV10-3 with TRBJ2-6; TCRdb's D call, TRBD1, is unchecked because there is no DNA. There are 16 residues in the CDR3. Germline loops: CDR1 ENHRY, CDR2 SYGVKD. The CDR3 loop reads CATFRDAYSGANVLTF.

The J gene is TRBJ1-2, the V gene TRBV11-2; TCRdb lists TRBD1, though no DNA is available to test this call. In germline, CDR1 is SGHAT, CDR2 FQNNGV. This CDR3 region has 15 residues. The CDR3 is CASSLDARGWGGYTF. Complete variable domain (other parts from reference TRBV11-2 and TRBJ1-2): EAGVAQSPRYKIIEKRQSVAFWCNPISGHATLYWYQQILGQGPKLLIQFQNNGVVDDSQLPKDRFSAERLKGVDSTLKIQPAKLEDSAVYLCASSLDARGWGGYTFGSGTRLTVV.

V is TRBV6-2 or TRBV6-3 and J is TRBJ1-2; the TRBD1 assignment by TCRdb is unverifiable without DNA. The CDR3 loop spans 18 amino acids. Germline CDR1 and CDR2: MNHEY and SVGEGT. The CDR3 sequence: CASSRMGQGPSAGYGYTF.

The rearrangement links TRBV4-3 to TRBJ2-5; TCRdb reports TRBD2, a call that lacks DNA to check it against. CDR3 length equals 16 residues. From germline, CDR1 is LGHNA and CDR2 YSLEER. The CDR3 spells CASSQIREGVQETQYF.

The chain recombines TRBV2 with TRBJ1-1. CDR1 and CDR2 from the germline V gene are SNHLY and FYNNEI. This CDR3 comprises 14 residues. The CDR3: CASSGSQVLAEAFF.

This CDR3 reads CASSGGQGNSGNTIYF. The chain couples TRBV6-1 to TRBJ1-3; no DNA is available, so the TRBD1 call from TCRdb remains unchecked. CDR1 and CDR2 (germline): MNHNS, SASEGT. CDR3 length: 16 residues.

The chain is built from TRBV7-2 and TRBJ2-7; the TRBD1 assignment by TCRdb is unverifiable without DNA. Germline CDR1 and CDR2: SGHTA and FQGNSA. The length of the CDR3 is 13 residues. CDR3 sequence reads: CASRRREDYEQYF.

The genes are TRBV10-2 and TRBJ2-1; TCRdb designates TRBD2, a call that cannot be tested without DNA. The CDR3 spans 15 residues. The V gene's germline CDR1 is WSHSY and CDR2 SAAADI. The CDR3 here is CASIGVAGGPGEQFF.

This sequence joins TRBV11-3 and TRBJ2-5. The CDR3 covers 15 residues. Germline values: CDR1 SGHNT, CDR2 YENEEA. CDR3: CASSLDGAGTETQYF.

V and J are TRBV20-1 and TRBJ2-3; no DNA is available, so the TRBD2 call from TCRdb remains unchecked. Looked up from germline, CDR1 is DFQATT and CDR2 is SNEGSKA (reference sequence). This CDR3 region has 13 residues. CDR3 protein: CSARPLLEDTQYF.

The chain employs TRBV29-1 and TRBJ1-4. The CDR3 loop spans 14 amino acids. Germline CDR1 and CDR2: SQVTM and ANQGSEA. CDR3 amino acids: CSGDEVGEGEKLFF.

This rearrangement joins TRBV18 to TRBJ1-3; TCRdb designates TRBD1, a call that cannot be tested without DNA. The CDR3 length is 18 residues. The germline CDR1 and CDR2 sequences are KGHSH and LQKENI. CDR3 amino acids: CASSPPGLSRATGNTIYF.